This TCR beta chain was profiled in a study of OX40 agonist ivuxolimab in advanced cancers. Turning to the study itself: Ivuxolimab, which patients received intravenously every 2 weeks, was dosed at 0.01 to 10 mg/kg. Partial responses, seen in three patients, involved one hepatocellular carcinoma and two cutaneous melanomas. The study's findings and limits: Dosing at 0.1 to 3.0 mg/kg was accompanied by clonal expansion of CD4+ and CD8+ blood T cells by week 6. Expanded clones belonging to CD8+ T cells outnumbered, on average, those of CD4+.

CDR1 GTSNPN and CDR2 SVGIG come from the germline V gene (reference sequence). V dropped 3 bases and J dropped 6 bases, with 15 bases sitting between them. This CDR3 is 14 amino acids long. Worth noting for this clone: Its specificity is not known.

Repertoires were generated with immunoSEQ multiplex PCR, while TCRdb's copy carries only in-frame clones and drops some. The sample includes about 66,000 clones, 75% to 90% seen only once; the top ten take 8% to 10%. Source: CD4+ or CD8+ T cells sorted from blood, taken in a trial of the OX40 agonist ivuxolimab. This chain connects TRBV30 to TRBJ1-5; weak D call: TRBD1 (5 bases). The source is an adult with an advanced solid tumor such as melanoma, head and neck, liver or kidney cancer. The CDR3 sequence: CAWSDGGASQPQHF. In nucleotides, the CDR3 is TGTGCCTGGAGCGACGGGGGAGCCAGTCAGCCCCAGCATTTT.